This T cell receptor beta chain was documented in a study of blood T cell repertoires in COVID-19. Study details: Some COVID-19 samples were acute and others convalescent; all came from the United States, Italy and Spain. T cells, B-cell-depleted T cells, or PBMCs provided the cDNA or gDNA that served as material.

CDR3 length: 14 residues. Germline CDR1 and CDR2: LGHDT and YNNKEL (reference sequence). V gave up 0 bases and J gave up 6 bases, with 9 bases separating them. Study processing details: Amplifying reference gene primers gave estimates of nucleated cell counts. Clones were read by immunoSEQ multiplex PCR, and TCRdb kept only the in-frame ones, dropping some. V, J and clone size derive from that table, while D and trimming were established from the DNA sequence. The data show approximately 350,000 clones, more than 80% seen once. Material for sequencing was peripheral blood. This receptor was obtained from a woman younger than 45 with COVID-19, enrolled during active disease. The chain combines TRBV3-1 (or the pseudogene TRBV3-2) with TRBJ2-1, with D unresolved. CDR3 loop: CASSQEGRFNEQFF. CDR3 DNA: TGTGCCAGCAGCCAAGAGGGCCGGTTCAATGAGCAGTTCTTC.